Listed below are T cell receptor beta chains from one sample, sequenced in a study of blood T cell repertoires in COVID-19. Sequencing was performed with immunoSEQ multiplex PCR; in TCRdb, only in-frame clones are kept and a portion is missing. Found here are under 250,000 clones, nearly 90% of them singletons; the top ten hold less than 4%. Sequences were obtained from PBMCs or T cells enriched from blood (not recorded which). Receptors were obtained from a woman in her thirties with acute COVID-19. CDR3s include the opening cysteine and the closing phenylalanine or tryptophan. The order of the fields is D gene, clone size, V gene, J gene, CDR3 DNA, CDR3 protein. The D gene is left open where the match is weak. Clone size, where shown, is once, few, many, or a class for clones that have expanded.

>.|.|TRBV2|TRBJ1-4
TGTGCCAGCAACCCGGGTCCCGGAACGGAAAAACTGTTTTTT
CASNPGPGTEKLFF
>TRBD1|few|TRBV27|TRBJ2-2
TGTGCCAGCATTAAAATACCCGGGACAGGGAGAACCGGGGAGCTGTTTTTT
CASIKIPGTGRTGELFF
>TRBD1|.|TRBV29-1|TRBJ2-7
TGCAGCGTTGTCCCGGGACAGGGGTACGAGCAGTACTTC
CSVVPGQGYEQYF
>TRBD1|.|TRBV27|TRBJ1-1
TGTGCCAGCAGTTCCTTTCAGGGGGGGAACACTGAAGCTTTCTTT
CASSSFQGGNTEAFF
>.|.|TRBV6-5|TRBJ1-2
TGTGCCAGCAGTTACCGTCTAAACTATGGCTACACCTTC
CASSYRLNYGYTF
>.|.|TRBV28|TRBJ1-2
TGTGCCAGCAGGCTACCGGAGGGCTATGGCTACACCTTC
CASRLPEGYGYTF
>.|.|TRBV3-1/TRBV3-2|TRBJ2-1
TGTGCCAGCAGCCAGGGGGCCGCCCATAATGAGCAGTTCTTC
CASSQGAAHNEQFF
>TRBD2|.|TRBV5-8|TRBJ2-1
TGTGCCAGCAGCTTAGGGACTAGCGGAGACAATGAGCAGTTCTTC
CASSLGTSGDNEQFF
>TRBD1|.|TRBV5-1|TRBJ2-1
TGCGCCAGCAGCTTGGCCGGGACAGGGATGAATGAGCAGTTCTTC
CASSLAGTGMNEQFF
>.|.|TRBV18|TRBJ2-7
TGTGCCAGCTCACGAGGCTACGAGCAGTACTTC
CASSRGYEQYF
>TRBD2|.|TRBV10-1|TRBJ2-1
TGCGCCAGCAGTGTGGGCGGGGGGCAATCCTACAATGAGCAGTTCTTC
CASSVGGGQSYNEQFF
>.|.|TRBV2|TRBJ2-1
TGTGCCAGCATGGTCGGGGCGGGGGCCGAGCAGTTCTTC
CASMVGAGAEQFF
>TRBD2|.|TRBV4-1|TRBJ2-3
TGCGCCAGCAGCCACACCTGGACTAGCGGCTCCACAGATACGCAGTATTTT
CASSHTWTSGSTDTQYF
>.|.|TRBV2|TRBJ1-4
TGTGCCAGCAGGACGAACAGTGCAACTAATGAAAAACTGTTTTTT
CASRTNSATNEKLFF
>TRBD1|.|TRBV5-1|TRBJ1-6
TGCGCCAGTCGGCGGACAGGGGACCAATCACCCCTCCACTTT
CASRRTGDQSPLHF
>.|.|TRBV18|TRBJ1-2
TGTGCCAGCTCACGACAGTATGGCTACACCTTC
CASSRQYGYTF
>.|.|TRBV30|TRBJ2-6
TGTGCCTGGCTGATGTTGCGGCCGAGCACTGGGGCCAACGTCCTGACTTTC
CAWLMLRPSTGANVLTF
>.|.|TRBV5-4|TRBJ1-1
TGTGCCAGCAGCTCCTCCCCCGGCAGGGTGAACACTGAAGCTTTCTTT
CASSSSPGRVNTEAFF
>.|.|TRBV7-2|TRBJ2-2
TGTGCCAGCAGCTTGACAGTGGCGAACACCGGGGAGCTGTTTTTT
CASSLTVANTGELFF
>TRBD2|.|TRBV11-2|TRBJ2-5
TGTGCCAGCAGCCTTGGACTAGCGGGTGTCCAAGAGACCCAGTACTTC
CASSLGLAGVQETQYF
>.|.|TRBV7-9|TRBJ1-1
TGTGCCAGCAGCTTAGCGATCGGGGTTAGGGAAGCTTTCTTT
CASSLAIGVREAFF
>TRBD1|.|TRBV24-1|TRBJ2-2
TGTGCCACCAGTGATTTTGGTGGGACAGGGACCGGGGAGCTGTTTTTT
CATSDFGGTGTGELFF
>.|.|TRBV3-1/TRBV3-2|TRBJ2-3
TGTGCCAGCAGCCAGGCAGGGGCAGATACGCAGTATTTT
CASSQAGADTQYF
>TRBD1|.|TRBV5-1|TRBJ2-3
TGCGCCAGCAGCTTGGACAGGGGGAGCACAGATACGCAGTATTTT
CASSLDRGSTDTQYF
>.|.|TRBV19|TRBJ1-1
TGTGCCAGTAGTATGGGCTTGTGGATCCAGAACACTGAAGCTTTCTTT
CASSMGLWIQNTEAFF
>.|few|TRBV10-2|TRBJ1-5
TGCGCCAGCAGTGAGTTCAGAAATCAGCCCCAGCATTTT
CASSEFRNQPQHF
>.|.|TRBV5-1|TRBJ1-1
TGCGCCAGCAGCCCTTGGGGGCAGTCGACCACTGAAGCTTTCTTT
CASSPWGQSTTEAFF
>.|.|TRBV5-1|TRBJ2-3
TGCGCCAGCAGCTTGGAAGGGGTTACCCATACGCAGTATTTT
CASSLEGVTHTQYF
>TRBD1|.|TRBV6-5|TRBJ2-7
TGTGCCAGCAGGGACAGGTCCTACGAGCAGTACTTC
CASRDRSYEQYF
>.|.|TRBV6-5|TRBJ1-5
TGTGCCAGCAGTACCTCGAGGGAGCCCCAGCATTTT
CASSTSREPQHF
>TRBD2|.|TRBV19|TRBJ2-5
TGTGCCAGTAGTATAGAATTGCGGGAGAGAGGAGAGACCCAGTACTTC
CASSIELRERGETQYF
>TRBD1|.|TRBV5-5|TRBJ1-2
TGTGCCAGCAGTCCGACAGGGGCCAACTATGGCTACACCTTC
CASSPTGANYGYTF
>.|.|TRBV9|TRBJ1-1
TGTGCCAGCAGCGTAGCTGAGCGGGGAACCGAAGCTTTCTTT
CASSVAERGTEAFF
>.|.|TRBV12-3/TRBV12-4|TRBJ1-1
TGTGCCAGCAGACACAGGGAGTGGACTGAAGCTTTCTTT
CASRHREWTEAFF
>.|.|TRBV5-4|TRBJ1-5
TGTGCCAGCGACCCCCAGGCGGGGCGAGGCAATCAGCCCCAGCATTTT
CASDPQAGRGNQPQHF
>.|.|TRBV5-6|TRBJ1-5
TGTGCCAGCAGCTTGAAGCCGGGGATCAATCAGCCCCAGCATTTT
CASSLKPGINQPQHF
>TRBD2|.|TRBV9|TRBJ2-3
TGTGCCAGCAGCGTATTCGGGGGGGTCACAGATACGCAGTATTTT
CASSVFGGVTDTQYF
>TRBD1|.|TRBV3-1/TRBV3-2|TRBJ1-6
TGTGCCAGCAGCCAACTCGGACAGGGCGGCAATTCACCCCTCCACTTT
CASSQLGQGGNSPLHF
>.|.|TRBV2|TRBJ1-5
TGTGCCAGCAGTGATCCGGGAACCGGCAATCAGCCCCAGCATTTT
CASSDPGTGNQPQHF
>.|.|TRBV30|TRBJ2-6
TGTGCCTGGAGTGTACCTAGGGGAAGGTCTGGGGCCAACGTCCTGACTTTC
CAWSVPRGRSGANVLTF
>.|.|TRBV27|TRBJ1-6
TGTGCCAGCAGTTTACGGGGGAGGCATAATTCACCCCTCCACTTT
CASSLRGRHNSPLHF
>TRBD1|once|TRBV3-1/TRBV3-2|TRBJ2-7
TGTGCCAGCAGCCAAGGGGGGGGACAGGGCTACGAGCAGTACTTC
CASSQGGGQGYEQYF
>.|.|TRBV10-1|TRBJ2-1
TGCGCCAGCAGCGGACCCCGGGGGTCCTACAATGAGCAGTTCTTC
CASSGPRGSYNEQFF
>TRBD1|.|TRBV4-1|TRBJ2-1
TGCGCCAGCAGCCAAGAAGACAGGGGTCATGAGCAGTTCTTC
CASSQEDRGHEQFF
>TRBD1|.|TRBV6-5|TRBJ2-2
TGTGCCAGCATTACGGGACAGGGATATCCCGGGGAGCTGTTTTTT
CASITGQGYPGELFF
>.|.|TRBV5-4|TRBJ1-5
TGTGCCAGCAGCTTGGGAGGTGCCTCAAATCAGCCCCAGCATTTT
CASSLGGASNQPQHF
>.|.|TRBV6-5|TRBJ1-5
TGTGCCAGCAGCTGGACTCCGAGGATGCCCCAGCATTTT
CASSWTPRMPQHF
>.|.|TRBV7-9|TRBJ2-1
TGTGCCAGCAGCTTTTCACTAGCTCTCAATGAGCAGTTCTTC
CASSFSLALNEQFF